This T cell receptor (beta chain) was documented in a study of a mutant IDH1 vaccine in newly diagnosed glioma. Study in general: Patients came in for eight vaccinations, in weeks 1, 3, 5, 7, 11, 15, 19 and 23. Vaccine dosing followed radiotherapy by 4-6 weeks, or accompanied temozolomide cycles.

As to time point: week 11, during vaccination. Every vaccine dose comprised 300 ug of mutant IDH1 20-mer peptide plus topical imiquimod. CDR1 is SGDLS and CDR2 is YYNGEE in the germline V gene. The length of the CDR3 is 14 residues. The germline V and J ends were trimmed by 5 bases and 0 bases, with 11 bases remaining between them. Sequencing was performed with immunoSEQ multiplex PCR; in TCRdb, only in-frame clones are kept and a portion is missing. This sample has roughly 60,000 clones, with approximately 80% found just once. Study-wide points: Immune responses induced by the vaccine were seen in 93.3% of patients, spanning multiple MHC alleles. Among top peripheral T cell clonotypes, changes seemed unrelated to pseudoprogression.

Note on this clone: What it binds is unknown.

The material sequenced was PBMCs, taken from a glioma patient whose treatment included an IDH1 peptide vaccine. The chain combines TRBV9 with TRBJ1-1; D might be TRBD1 (6 bases). This TCR was sampled from a young man with glioma. The CDR3 DNA sequence: TGTGCCAGCAGTGGGGACACGATGAACACTGAAGCTTTCTTT. This sequence encodes CASSGDTMNTEAFF.